A single sample gave rise to the 2 T cell receptor beta chains below, sequenced in a study of tumor-infiltrating lymphocytes in primary liver carcinoma. DNA and RNA were both co-extracted from around 20-30 mg of bulk tissue that had not been sorted. Production of TCR beta cDNA used roughly 500 ng total RNA together with a constant-region primer. It was through three nested multiplex PCR rounds of slightly modified ARM-PCR that TCR beta libraries arose. In the first two PCR rounds, TRBV1-TRBV30 forward primers were paired with a C-beta reverse primer, and each round lasted about 9 cycles. A single record per CDR3 protein comes from TCRdb applying MiXCR to the multiplex PCR reads. This sample has 55,000 to 65,000 distinct CDR3 sequences, with less than 75% found just once. The specimen was liver tumor tissue from sampling region 2. Subset here: tumor region T2, inferior pole. The origin of the receptors is a man between 40 and 49 years old with primary liver carcinoma and hepatitis B virus infection.

This clonotype has just one count. The junction does not match germline at one end; this may be a read error. The rearrangement joins TRBV6-1 to TRBJ1-2, with a weak D call TRBD1 (6 bases). The CDR3 consists of 15 residues. Germline values: CDR1 MNHNS, CDR2 SASEGT. CDR3 residues: CASSVVGGADYGFTF. The CDR3 DNA reads TGTGCCAGCTCAGTGGTGGGGGGCGCCGACTATGGCTTCACCTTC.

The chain has TRBV13 and TRBJ2-1; D is possibly TRBD1 (7 bases). With the DNA end fitting TRBJ2-7 better, the J assignment may be wrong. Germline values: CDR1 PRHDT, CDR2 FYEKMQ (reference sequence). This CDR3 spans 18 amino acids. CDR3: CASSPRAGGTDQGNEQYF. The CDR3 DNA reads as TGTGCCAGCAGCCCCCGGGCCGGCGGGACAGACCAGGGCAATGAGCAGTACTTC.